These T cell receptor beta chains were read from a single sample in a study of shared clonotypes between healthy human individuals. TCRdb's table, derived via immunoSEQ multiplex PCR, lists solely in-frame clones and lacks some. The sample carries roughly 1,500,000 clones, 95% to 99% recorded once. The source material was naive CD4+ T cells sorted from blood. These receptor sequences come from a man aged 25 to 40 in good health. The CDR3 runs from the conserved cysteine through the conserved F or W. D genes are given only for firm matches. The listing skips clone size in some rows; elsewhere it reads once, few, many or a size class.

>TRBJ2-7|NA|TRBV5-1|TRBD1
TGCGCCAGCAGCCACGGCCTGAGACAGGGATTCGACGAGCAGTACTTC
CASSHGLRQGFDEQYF
>TRBJ1-4|NA|TRBV20-1|TRBD1
TGCAGTGCGGCCCAGACAGGGGATTGTTTTTTT
CSAAQTGDCFF
>TRBJ2-2|NA|TRBV9|NA
TGTGCCAGCTCCTTGTGGGCGGACTGGGTGGGCGGGGAGCTGTTTTTT
CASSLWADWVGGELFF
>TRBJ1-1|NA|TRBV27|TRBD1
TGTGCCAGCAGACCCGGGACAGGGAAGTGGGCGACTGAAGCTTTCTTT
CASRPGTGKWATEAFF
>TRBJ1-4|NA|TRBV18|NA
TGTGCCAGCTCCCGGGGCACTAATGAAAAACTGTTTTTT
CASSRGTNEKLFF
>TRBJ2-1|NA|TRBV29-1|TRBD1
TGCAGCGTAGAGACAGGGGTCAATGAGCAGTTCTTC
CSVETGVNEQFF
>TRBJ2-1|NA|TRBV5-1|NA
TGCGCCAGCAGCTTGGGATCCTACAATGAGCAGTTCTTC
CASSLGSYNEQFF
>TRBJ1-2|NA|TRBV5-1|NA
TGCGCCAGCAGCTTGTTAGAGAACTATGGCTACACCTTC
CASSLLENYGYTF
>TRBJ1-2|NA|TRBV19|NA
TGTGCCAGTAGTATAGATCCGGGACGCTCCTTCTATGGCTACACCTTC
CASSIDPGRSFYGYTF
>TRBJ1-5|NA|TRBV2|NA
TGTGCCAGCAGTGGTCAGGGGAACTATCAGCCCCAGCATTTT
CASSGQGNYQPQHF
>TRBJ2-6|NA|TRBV20-1|NA
TGCAGTGCGAGCGGGGCCAACGTCCTGACTTTC
CSASGANVLTF
>TRBJ2-5|once|TRBV14|TRBD2
TGTGCCAGCAGCGGAGGACTAGCGGGGAAGCAAGAGACCCAGTACTTC
CASSGGLAGKQETQYF
>TRBJ2-1|NA|TRBV4-3|NA
TGCGCCAGCAGCCCGCGGACTGGGAAGACTACCTTTGGGTATGAGCAGTTCTTC
CASSPRTGKTTFGYEQFF
>TRBJ2-1|once|TRBV9|NA
TGTGCCAGCAGCGGGAGCCCCATGTTTAATGAGCAGTTCTTC
CASSGSPMFNEQFF
>TRBJ2-7|NA|TRBV18|TRBD2
TGTGCCAGCTCACCCCTGGGGACTAGCGATTCCGAGCAGTACTTC
CASSPLGTSDSEQYF
>TRBJ2-1|NA|TRBV19|NA
TGTGCCAGTAGTATAGTCCGGAACCTTGAGCAGTTCTTC
CASSIVRNLEQFF
>TRBJ2-2|NA|TRBV4-1|TRBD1
TGCGCCAGCAGCCAAGTGCTTCACCAGGGGGACACCGGGGAGCTGTTTTTT
CASSQVLHQGDTGELFF
>TRBJ2-1|NA|TRBV5-4|TRBD1
TGTGCCAGCAGCTCTCGACAGGGGGCAGCGAGCTCCTACAATGAGCAGTTCTTC
CASSSRQGAASSYNEQFF
>TRBJ2-5|NA|TRBV29-1|NA
TGCAGCGTGGAACAGGGGCGGGGGGAGACCCAGTACTTC
CSVEQGRGETQYF
>TRBJ2-1|NA|TRBV5-1|NA
TGCGCCAGCAGCTTGGAAGTAGCGGTTTACAATGAGCAGTTCTTC
CASSLEVAVYNEQFF
>TRBJ2-7|NA|TRBV19|NA
TGTGCCAGTAGTGGACTGGGGAGAAGCTACGAGCAGTACTTC
CASSGLGRSYEQYF
>TRBJ2-1|NA|TRBV27|TRBD2
TGTGCCAGCAGGGGACTAGCGGGACTAAGCTCCTACAATGAGCAGTTCTTC
CASRGLAGLSSYNEQFF
>TRBJ1-4|NA|TRBV5-1|NA
TGCGCCAGCAGCTTGGGAGAAACAGAAAATGAAAAACTGTTTTTT
CASSLGETENEKLFF
>TRBJ2-6|NA|TRBV2|TRBD2
TGTGCCAGCAGTGAGTTCGCGGGACTAGCCCTCTCTGGGGCCAACGTCCTGACTTTC
CASSEFAGLALSGANVLTF
>TRBJ1-4|once|TRBV6-5|TRBD1
TGTGCCAGCAGACAACCAGGGGGGGAACTGTTTTTT
CASRQPGGELFF
>TRBJ2-5|NA|TRBV5-6|TRBD2
TGTGCCAGCAGCTTGCCGACTAGCGGGCTCGAGACCCAGTACTTC
CASSLPTSGLETQYF
>TRBJ2-7|NA|TRBV5-6|NA
TGTGCCAGCAGCCTAAGGGGTACCTCCTACGAGCAGTACTTC
CASSLRGTSYEQYF
>TRBJ1-4|NA|TRBV7-8|NA
TGTGCCAGCAGCTTAAGGCGAAGCAGTCAAGGTGAAAAACTGTTTTTT
CASSLRRSSQGEKLFF